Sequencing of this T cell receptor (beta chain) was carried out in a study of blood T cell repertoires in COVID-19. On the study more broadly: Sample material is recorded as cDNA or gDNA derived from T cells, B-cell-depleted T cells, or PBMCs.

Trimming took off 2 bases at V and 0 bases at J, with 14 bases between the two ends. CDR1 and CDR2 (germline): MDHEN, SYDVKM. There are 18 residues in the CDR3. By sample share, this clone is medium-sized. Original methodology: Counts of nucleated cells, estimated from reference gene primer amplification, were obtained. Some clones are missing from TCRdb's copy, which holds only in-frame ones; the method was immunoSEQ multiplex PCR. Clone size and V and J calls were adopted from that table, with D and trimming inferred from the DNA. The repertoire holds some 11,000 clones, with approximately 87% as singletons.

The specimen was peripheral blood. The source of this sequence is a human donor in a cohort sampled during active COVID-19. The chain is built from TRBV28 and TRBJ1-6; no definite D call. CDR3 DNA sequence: TGTGCCAGCAGTTTAGGTAATGGAGTGAGCTCCTATAATTCACCCCTCCACTTT. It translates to CASSLGNGVSSYNSPLHF.